Sequencing of this TCR beta chain was carried out in a study of Ad26.COV2.S vaccination and SARS-CoV-2 variants. Study at large: Dosing was one shot or two shots 56 days apart. Study-level results: Substantial breadth in spike-specific CD8+ and CD4+ T cell responses was reportedly seen after vaccination. Spike-specific TCR breadth was greater in vaccine than placebo recipients.

As concerns this clone: Antigen specificity is unknown.

Treatment noted: about 20 received Ad26.COV2.S at low or high dose, single or two shots; roughly five received placebo; per-sample allocation not given. Vaccine and placebo recipients were sampled on day 63 after the first injection. Expressing Wuhan-strain SARS-CoV-2 spike, an Ad26 vector served as the vaccine. TCRdb keeps only in-frame clones here, not all; method: immunoSEQ multiplex PCR. This table has roughly 380,000 clones, approximately 87% appearing once. Per the germline V gene, CDR1 is PRHDT and CDR2 is FYEKMQ (reference sequence). With 4 bases clipped from V and 3 bases from J, the junction kept 16 bases outside the gene matches. The CDR3 totals 20 residues.

The chain carries TRBV13 and TRBJ2-6; TRBD1 matches 9 bases. This specimen was peripheral blood, taken in a trial of Ad26.COV2.S vaccine versus placebo. This clonotype was obtained from a person aged 18-60 years who received the Ad26.COV2.S COVID-19 vaccine or a placebo. The CDR3 DNA reads TGTGCCAGCAGCTCGCGGACAGGGGAGGCTCTACGGCTTGGGGCCAACGTCCTGACTTTC. Protein: CASSSRTGEALRLGANVLTF.